One sample yielded the 24 T cell receptor beta chains listed below, sequenced in a study of monozygotic twins with inflammatory bowel disease (dated by TCRdb to the late 2010s). The library relied on 5' RACE. Reads for this sample came from an Illumina HiSeq 2500. Each CDR3 protein sequence appears as one entry after TCRdb reprocessed the reads, and no DNA is included. The record for this sample contains fewer than 550,000 distinct CDR3 sequences. About 2.6% of the sample rests with the top ten. Material: blood. These receptors all stem from a human donor with ulcerative colitis or Crohn's disease, or a healthy co-twin of an affected twin (not recorded which).

The chain uses TRBV12-3 or TRBV12-4 and TRBJ1-1. The CDR3 extends over 13 amino acids. CDR3 protein: CASSPRLNTEAFF.

The chain links TRBV20-1 to TRBJ1-1. Germline assignment: CDR1 DFQATT and CDR2 SNEGSKA (reference sequence). CDR3 length: 13 amino acids. CDR3 in amino acids: CSALTAMNTEAFF.

This chain uses TRBV5-1 with TRBJ2-1. Germline V gene data show CDR1 as SGHRS and CDR2 as YFSETQ. The CDR3 has 16 residues. CDR3 residues: CASSSSTGSSYNEQFF.

The CDR3: CASSRTSGTSTDTQYF. The chain is built from TRBV4-3 and TRBJ2-3; the D call from TCRdb, TRBD2, cannot be confirmed without DNA. The length of the CDR3 is 16 residues. Germline loops: CDR1 LGHNA, CDR2 YSLEER.

The chain has TRBV19 and TRBJ1-1; with no DNA, the TCRdb D assignment of TRBD1 cannot be verified. Germline V gene data show CDR1 as LNHDA and CDR2 as SQIVND (reference sequence). This CDR3 comprises 12 residues. CDR3: CARRQGYTEAFF. Full variable domain (rest looked up from reference TRBV19 and TRBJ1-1): DGGITQSPKYLFRKEGQNVTLSCEQNLNHDAMYWYRQDPGQGLRLIYYSQIVNDFQKGDIAEGYSVSREKKESFPLTVTSAQKNPTAFYLCARRQGYTEAFFGQGTRLTVV.

This sequence joins TRBV27 and TRBJ1-2. From germline, CDR1 is MNHEY and CDR2 SMNVEV (reference sequence). The CDR3 is made up of 16 amino acids. The CDR3 protein is CASSLLGGFREYGYTF.

This chain uses TRBV7-8 with TRBJ2-2; with no DNA, the TCRdb D assignment of TRBD2 cannot be verified. CDR3 length: 17 residues. CDR1 SGHVS and CDR2 FQNEAQ come from the germline V gene. The CDR3 sequence: CASSSRLAGPFTGELFF.

The CDR3: CASSPRGVATDEQYF. This chain uses TRBV9 with TRBJ2-7. CDR3 length equals 15 residues. Germline values: CDR1 SGDLS, CDR2 YYNGEE.

The chain joins TRBV20-1 to TRBJ2-3. CDR1 DFQATT and CDR2 SNEGSKA come from the germline V gene (reference sequence). CDR3 length: 15 residues. The CDR3 reads CSAFKRTSRTDTQYF.

This rearrangement joins TRBV6-5 to TRBJ2-1; there is no DNA to check the TCRdb D call of TRBD2. This CDR3 comprises 13 residues. Germline-derived CDR1 and CDR2 are MNHEY and SVGAGI. The chain's CDR3 is CASGSGSYNEQFF.

The V gene is TRBV18, the J gene TRBJ2-3. Germline loops: CDR1 KGHSH, CDR2 LQKENI. CDR3 length: 14 amino acids. CDR3 in amino acids: CASSPLTGTDTQYF.

V gene TRBV28 combines with J gene TRBJ2-1. Germline CDR1 and CDR2: MDHEN and SYDVKM. CDR3 length equals 14 residues. CDR3: CASAGWGSYNEQFF.

The rearrangement joins TRBV6-1 to TRBJ1-5; TCRdb names TRBD1, which stays unverified in the absence of DNA. The CDR3 runs to 14 residues. Germline V gives CDR1 MNHNS, CDR2 SASEGT. The CDR3 region is CASNPGNPDQPQHF.

The rearrangement joins TRBV27 to TRBJ2-4; TCRdb's D call, TRBD1, is unchecked because there is no DNA. There are 13 residues in the CDR3. CDR1 is MNHEY and CDR2 is SMNVEV in the germline V gene (reference sequence). The CDR3 sequence is CASSSYREGIQYF.

This chain uses TRBV23-1 with TRBJ2-2; as DNA is missing, the TRBD2 call by TCRdb cannot be tested. TRBV23-1 is classed as an ORF, of uncertain function. The CDR3 consists of 16 residues. The CDR3 region is CASSPLTSRNTGELFF.

V usage is TRBV7-9 and J usage is TRBJ1-5; without DNA, the TCRdb call of TRBD1 cannot be checked. This CDR3 is built from 15 residues. The germline CDR1 and CDR2 sequences are SEHNR and FQNEAQ (reference sequence). The CDR3 loop reads CAVGAGKDGNQPQHF.

This chain uses TRBV5-1 with TRBJ2-6; checking the TCRdb D call of TRBD1 is not possible without DNA. This CDR3 contains 16 residues. Per the germline V gene, CDR1 is SGHRS and CDR2 is YFSETQ. The CDR3 loop is CASRAPDREGANVLTF.

This rearrangement joins TRBV7-3 to TRBJ2-2. The V gene's germline CDR1 is SGHTA and CDR2 FQGTGA. This CDR3 region has 16 residues. The CDR3 is CASSKQPAGNTGELFF.

The V and J genes are TRBV14 and TRBJ2-5. The CDR3 consists of 16 residues. Germline V CDR1 and CDR2: SGHDN, FVKESK. The chain's CDR3 is CASSQSSHPAQETQYF.

This chain connects TRBV7-9 to TRBJ1-2; TCRdb indicates TRBD1, and absent DNA this call remains unverified. Germline V CDR1 and CDR2: SEHNR, FQNEAQ (reference sequence). This CDR3 contains 14 residues. CDR3 in amino acids: CASSHVRGPGGYTF.

The chain employs TRBV12-3 or TRBV12-4 and TRBJ2-2; with no DNA, the TCRdb D assignment of TRBD2 cannot be verified. The CDR3 has 18 amino acids. CDR3 protein: CASSPGRRAEGLSGELFF.

The chain recombines TRBV6-1 with TRBJ1-2. The length of the CDR3 is 13 residues. Germline V lookup: CDR1 MNHNS, CDR2 SASEGT. The chain's CDR3 is CASSEAPLVGYTF.

V and J are TRBV5-1 and TRBJ1-2. The CDR3 sequence is 13 residues long. Germline CDR1 is SGHRS and CDR2 is YFSETQ. CDR3 loop: CASSLGATYGYTF.

The V and J genes are TRBV4-2 and TRBJ2-3; TCRdb selects TRBD2, and the lack of DNA leaves this call unchecked. The V gene's germline CDR1 is LGHNA and CDR2 YNFKEQ. The CDR3 totals 15 residues. CDR3 protein: CASSPQRGVTDTQYF.